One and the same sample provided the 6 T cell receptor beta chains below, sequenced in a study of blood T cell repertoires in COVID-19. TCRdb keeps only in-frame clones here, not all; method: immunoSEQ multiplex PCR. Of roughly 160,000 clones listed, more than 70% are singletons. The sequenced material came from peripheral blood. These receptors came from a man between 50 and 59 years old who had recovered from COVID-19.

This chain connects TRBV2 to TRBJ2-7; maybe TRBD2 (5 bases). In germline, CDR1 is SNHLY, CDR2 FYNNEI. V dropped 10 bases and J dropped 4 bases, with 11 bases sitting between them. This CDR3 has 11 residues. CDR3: CATGLIYEQYF. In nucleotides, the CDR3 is TGTGCCACCGGACTTATATACGAGCAGTACTTC.

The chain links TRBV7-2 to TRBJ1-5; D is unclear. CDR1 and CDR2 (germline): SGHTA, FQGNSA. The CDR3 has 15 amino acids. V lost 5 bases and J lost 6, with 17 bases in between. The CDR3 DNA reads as TGTGCCAGCAGCACACGGACCGGGGAGGGTCAGCCCCAGCATTTT. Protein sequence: CASSTRTGEGQPQHF.

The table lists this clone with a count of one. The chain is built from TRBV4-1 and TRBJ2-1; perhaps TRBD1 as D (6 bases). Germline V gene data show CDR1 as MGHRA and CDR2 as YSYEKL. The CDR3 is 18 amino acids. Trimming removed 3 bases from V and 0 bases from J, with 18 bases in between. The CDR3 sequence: CASSQTGPLTSSYNEQFF. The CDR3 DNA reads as TGCGCCAGCAGCCAGACAGGACCACTAACGAGCTCCTACAATGAGCAGTTCTTC.

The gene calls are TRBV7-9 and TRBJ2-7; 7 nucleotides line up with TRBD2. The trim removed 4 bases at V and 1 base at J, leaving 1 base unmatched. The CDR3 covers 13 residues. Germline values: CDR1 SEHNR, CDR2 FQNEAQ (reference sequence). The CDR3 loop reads CASSSRESYEQYF. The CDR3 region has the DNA TGTGCCAGCAGCTCGCGGGAGTCCTACGAGCAGTACTTC.

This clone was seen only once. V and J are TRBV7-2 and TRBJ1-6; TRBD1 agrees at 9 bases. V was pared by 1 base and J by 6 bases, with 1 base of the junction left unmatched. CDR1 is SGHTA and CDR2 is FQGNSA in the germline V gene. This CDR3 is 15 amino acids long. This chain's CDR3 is CASSLGQGGNSPLHF. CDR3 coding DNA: TGTGCCAGCAGCTTAGGACAGGGGGGTAATTCACCCCTCCACTTT.

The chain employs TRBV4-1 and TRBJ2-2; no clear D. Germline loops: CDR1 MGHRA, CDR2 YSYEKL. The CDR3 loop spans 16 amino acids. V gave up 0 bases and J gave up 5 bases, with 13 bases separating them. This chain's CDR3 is CASSQDLGRPTGELFF. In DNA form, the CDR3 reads TGCGCCAGCAGCCAAGATTTGGGCAGGCCGACCGGGGAGCTGTTTTTT.